The 16 T cell receptor beta chains in this list originate from one sample, sequenced in a study of T cell repertoires in cytomegalovirus infection. Via MiXCR, TCRdb re-called the reads, giving one row per CDR3 protein. This sample has 350,000 to 450,000 distinct CDR3 sequences, with around 18% found just once. What was sequenced was PBMCs. Source of these receptors: a human donor in good health (CMV status not recorded). Some clones in this sample may be carry-over from other donors' samples.

This clonotype came up many times. The chain has TRBV11-2 and TRBJ2-3; D is unclear. V was pared by 5 bases and J by 8 bases, with 14 bases between. The CDR3 runs 13 residues. From germline, CDR1 is SGHAT and CDR2 FQNNGV. This CDR3 reads CASSRSTAPTQYF. CDR3 sequence (DNA): TGTGCCAGCAGCCGGTCGACCGCGCCTACGCAGTATTTT.

This clonotype has more than one count but fewer than ten. The gene calls are TRBV4-1 and TRBJ1-1; the D gene is possibly TRBD1 (5 bases). The CDR3 contains 17 residues. Germline CDR1 is MGHRA and CDR2 is YSYEKL. Deletions cut 0 bases from V and 0 bases from J, with 14 bases between. DNA of the CDR3: TGCGCCAGCAGCCAAGATCAATCAGGGTACTTGAACACTGAAGCTTTCTTT. Translating gives CASSQDQSGYLNTEAFF.

This clonotype came up many times. This chain uses TRBV6-2 or TRBV6-3 with TRBJ2-3; D possibly matches TRBD1 or TRBD2 (6 bases each). The CDR3 covers 14 residues. V lost 5 bases and J 4 bases, leaving 13 bases between the germline ends. Germline CDR1 is MNHEY and CDR2 is SVGEGT. The CDR3 loop reads CASSAMGGADTQYF. CDR3 nucleotide sequence: TGTGCCAGCAGTGCTATGGGGGGCGCAGATACGCAGTATTTT.

The gene calls are TRBV28 and TRBJ2-3; 12 nucleotides align to TRBD1. The CDR3 consists of 15 residues. V lost 3 bases to trimming and J lost 4 bases; unmatched junction nucleotides: 2. CDR1 and CDR2 from the germline V gene are MDHEN and SYDVKM. The CDR3 protein is CASSFRDRGPDTQYF. CDR3 nucleotides: TGTGCCAGCAGTTTTCGGGACAGGGGGCCAGATACGCAGTATTTT. The full variable domain, rest sourced from reference TRBV28 and TRBJ2-3, is DVKVTQSSRYLVKRTGEKVFLECVQDMDHENMFWYRQDPGLGLRLIYFSYDVKMKEKGDIPEGYSVSREKKERFSLILESASTNQTSMYLCASSFRDRGPDTQYFGPGTRLTVL.

This clonotype has at least ten counts. The chain carries TRBV7-2 and TRBJ2-1; 8 bases line up with TRBD2. Looked up from germline, CDR1 is SGHTA and CDR2 is FQGNSA. V dropped 0 bases and J dropped 12; count of bases not matched to a gene: 4. The CDR3 contains 13 residues. The CDR3 DNA reads as TGTGCCAGCAGCTTAGCAGAAGGACTAGCGCAGTTCTTC. Translating it yields CASSLAEGLAQFF.

This clonotype was detected many times. V gene TRBV4-1 combines with J gene TRBJ1-5; possible D gene TRBD1, 6 bases. This CDR3 comprises 16 residues. Germline loops: CDR1 MGHRA, CDR2 YSYEKL. The ends were cut back, 4 bases at V and 2 bases at J, with 15 bases in the middle. The CDR3 spells CASSPEPGVRNQPQHF. The CDR3 DNA follows: TGCGCCAGCAGCCCAGAACCAGGGGTGCGCAATCAGCCCCAGCATTTT.

Ten or more counts support this clonotype. The V and J genes are TRBV19 and TRBJ1-2, with 8 nucleotides matching TRBD1. Germline CDR1 LNHDA, CDR2 SQIVND (reference sequence). The V and J ends lost 5 bases and 2 bases, in that order; junction bases with no gene match: 7. This CDR3 is 15 amino acids long. The CDR3 DNA reads TGTGCCAGTAGTCCCGGACAGGGTTTAAACTATGGCTACACCTTC. Translation: CASSPGQGLNYGYTF.

The V and J genes are TRBV6-5 and TRBJ2-2, with 15 bases aligning to TRBD2. Germline CDR1 reads MNHEY; CDR2 reads SVGAGI. The V gene end was trimmed by 5 bases and the J gene end by 0 bases; junction bases not matched to a gene: 7. The CDR3 totals 19 residues. The CDR3 DNA reads as TGTGCCAGCAGTGTCGGGACTAGCGGGGGGTTCACGAACACCGGGGAGCTGTTTTTT. This encodes CASSVGTSGGFTNTGELFF.

This clonotype was observed many times. The chain employs TRBV20-1 and TRBJ2-7; D is unclear. The CDR3 consists of 14 residues. Germline CDR1 DFQATT, CDR2 SNEGSKA (reference sequence). V lost 6 bases to trimming and J lost 7 bases, with 22 bases between them. DNA of the CDR3: TGCAGTGCGAAGGAAAACCCTAGTAGAGGTGAGCAGTACTTC. This translates into CSAKENPSRGEQYF.

The table lists this clonotype with many counts. The chain links TRBV19 to TRBJ2-1; TRBD2 matches 10 bases. The V gene end was trimmed by 3 bases and the J gene end by 4 bases; junction bases not matched to a gene: 3. Looked up from germline, CDR1 is LNHDA and CDR2 is SQIVND (reference sequence). The CDR3 runs to 15 residues. The CDR3 is CASSIERGGYNEQFF. The CDR3 nucleotides are TGTGCCAGTAGTATCGAGCGGGGGGGTTACAATGAGCAGTTCTTC.

This rearrangement joins TRBV12-3 or TRBV12-4 to TRBJ1-5; no clear D. Trimming removed 6 bases from V and 1 base from J, with 16 bases in between. The CDR3 covers 16 residues. CDR3 DNA: TGTGCCAGCAGGCCTGGAGCGCAACAAAGCAATCAGCCCCAGCATTTT. It codes for CASRPGAQQSNQPQHF.

This clonotype turned up a few times. The chain links TRBV7-8 to TRBJ2-2, with D perhaps TRBD1 (6 bases). V gave up 5 bases and J gave up 1 base, with 17 bases separating them. The CDR3 is 17 amino acids. Germline CDR1 SGHVS, CDR2 FQNEAQ. The CDR3 is CASSPRTVQENTGELFF. CDR3 bases: TGTGCCAGCAGCCCGAGGACAGTCCAAGAGAACACCGGGGAGCTGTTTTTT.

The V and J genes are TRBV12-3 or TRBV12-4 and TRBJ1-2; D perhaps matches TRBD1 (5 bases). The V gene lost 2 bases and the J gene lost 6 bases, with 10 bases spanning the gap. The CDR3 is made up of 13 amino acids. The CDR3 is CASSLPWGNGYTF. The CDR3 DNA sequence: TGTGCCAGCAGTTTACCCTGGGGGAATGGCTACACCTTC.

In its sample, this clonotype was seen a few times. The chain recombines TRBV3-1 with TRBJ2-1; TRBD2 matches at 9 bases. Germline V gene sequence: CDR1 LGHDT, CDR2 YNNKEL (reference sequence). J lost 8 bases, V lost 1 base, and 18 bases had no gene match. The CDR3 consists of 19 residues. The CDR3 nucleotides read TGTGCCAGCAGCCAAGGGAGGGGCCCGGTAGCGGGAGCTCGGGATGAGCAGTTCTTC. Its translation: CASSQGRGPVAGARDEQFF.

This rearrangement joins TRBV5-1 to TRBJ2-1; TRBD2 is a possible D gene (6 bases). CDR3 size: 15 residues. Germline assignment: CDR1 SGHRS and CDR2 YFSETQ. Trimming removed 0 bases at V and 4 bases at J, with 11 bases between. CDR3 sequence (DNA): TGCGCCAGCAGCTTGGATAGCGGAAGATACAATGAGCAGTTCTTC. Translated: CASSLDSGRYNEQFF.

The rearrangement joins TRBV20-1 to TRBJ2-6, with a possible D match to TRBD2 (6 bases). V gave up 3 bases and J gave up 0 bases, with 6 bases separating them. Germline CDR1 DFQATT, CDR2 SNEGSKA (reference sequence). The CDR3 length is 14 residues. The CDR3 DNA sequence: TGCAGTGCTAGCGGGGGCTCTGGGGCCAACGTCCTGACTTTC. Protein product: CSASGGSGANVLTF.